The T cell receptor (beta chain) under discussion was sequenced for a study of cytomegalovirus exposure and HLA in healthy donors (dated by TCRdb to about 2017). Broadly, across the study: According to a later analysis, one platform produced both the roughly 130 validation repertoires and the roughly 640 repertoires of the first cohort. The study aimed to test whether signatures of past pathogen exposure could be identified by cataloging public T cell receptors. In addition to the first cohort of hundreds of subjects, a separate validation cohort of 120 different subjects was used. High-throughput TCR immunosequencing, statistical association of individual TCRs with disease status, and machine learning were combined to predict cytomegalovirus infection status.

The research as a whole found: The classifier was reported to diagnose cytomegalovirus status with high specificity and sensitivity in both the original cohort and the validation cohort. In vitro tests confirmed that a few of the cytomegalovirus-associated TCR beta chains recognize cytomegalovirus antigens. Across donors, most TCR sequences were observed very rarely, whereas some public TCRs were present in many individuals. A later analysis found that TCRs clustered in the first cohort also tended to co-occur in the 120 validation repertoires, with about 94% of cluster scores above 0. The study listed 164 TCR beta chains as associated with cytomegalovirus. It was suggested by the authors that the approach could potentially be generalized to other disease states and immunological phenotypes. A later analysis had no HLA typing for the validation cohort, so co-occurrence there was scored across all 130 or so repertoires.

Libraries were prepared through the immunoSEQ multiplex PCR assay. In the paper's pipeline: To diagnose cytomegalovirus status from the catalog of TCR beta chain sequences, a statistical classification framework was built. TCRdb retrieved this table from immuneACCESS and kept in-frame rearrangements only. Not all clones are present; in checked studies, unresolved V genes account for under half, and no reason is known for the remainder. V and J calls and clone size follow that table, whereas D and trimming were derived from the DNA. This sample gives 120,000 or so clones in total; about 87% of them show up just once. The ten most abundant clones make up about 1.9% of the sample. V is shortened by 6 bases, J by 3 bases, and the region joining them spans 17 bases. In the germline V gene (reference sequence), CDR1 corresponds to MNHEY and CDR2 to SMNVEV. The CDR3 has 15 amino acids, counting the end cysteine and phenylalanine. Only the CDR3 DNA stays, 45 bases, in frame from base 1.

Concerning this clone: This receptor's antigen is unknown. Base qualities are missing; no much larger clone stands one base away.

The donors were included in the validation cohort of roughly 120 subjects, a group kept apart from the roughly 690-subject first cohort. The chain uses TRBV27 and TRBJ1-2, and perhaps TRBD1 as D gene, on 6 matching bases. The specimen sequenced was PBMCs. The TCR comes from a woman aged 18-30 years in good health and CMV-seronegative. The DNA sequence is given as TGTGCCAGCAGGCCAACACAGGGATCTCACTATGGCTACACCTTC. This encodes CASRPTQGSHYGYTF.